These T cell receptor beta chains were read from a single sample in a study of blood T cell repertoires in COVID-19. Using immunoSEQ multiplex PCR, the repertoire was profiled, and TCRdb retains in-frame clones only, with some absent. The table includes hundreds of thousands of clones, 85% to 90% detected once. Material for sequencing was PBMCs or T cells enriched from blood (not recorded which). Receptors originate from a man aged 18 to 29 who had recovered from COVID-19. Both conserved end residues are part of each CDR3. Each record gives: J gene, V gene, clone size, D gene, CDR3 DNA, CDR3 protein. A D gene is named only where the DNA matches it firmly. Some rows have no size entry. The others give once, few or many, or a class for an expanded clone.

J: TRBJ1-1
V: TRBV27
size: .
D: .
DNA: TGTGCCAGCAGTTTTCGTCAGCTCGGGGGTGAAGCTTTCTTT
CDR3: CASSFRQLGGEAFF

J: TRBJ2-5
V: TRBV7-2
size: .
D: TRBD2
DNA: TGTGCCAGCAGCTCAGGGACTAGCGGGAGGATTCAAGAGACCCAGTACTTC
CDR3: CASSSGTSGRIQETQYF

J: TRBJ1-5
V: TRBV11-2
size: few
D: .
DNA: TGTGCCAGCAGCTTAGAAACATCGCGGGAGCCCCAGCATTTT
CDR3: CASSLETSREPQHF

J: TRBJ2-1
V: TRBV6-1
size: .
D: TRBD2
DNA: TGTGCCAGCAGTAAAGCGGGGGCATACAATGAGCAGTTCTTC
CDR3: CASSKAGAYNEQFF

J: TRBJ1-6
V: TRBV9
size: few
D: TRBD1
DNA: TGTGCCAGCCGACGGACAGGCCTCACGGATTCACCCCTCCACTTT
CDR3: CASRRTGLTDSPLHF

J: TRBJ2-5
V: TRBV28
size: .
D: TRBD1
DNA: TGTGCCAGCAGCTCGGACAGGGGGCTGAAGGAGACCCAGTACTTC
CDR3: CASSSDRGLKETQYF

J: TRBJ2-1
V: TRBV7-2
size: once
D: TRBD2
DNA: TGTGCCAGCAGACTAGCGGGCCCTTACAATGAGCAGTTCTTC
CDR3: CASRLAGPYNEQFF

J: TRBJ2-7
V: TRBV5-1
size: .
D: .
DNA: TGCGCCAGCAGCCCGGCGGGGACAGTTGGAAGGGGGCAGTACTTC
CDR3: CASSPAGTVGRGQYF

J: TRBJ1-2
V: TRBV7-9
size: .
D: .
DNA: TGTGCCAGCAGCCCCGGGTATCCTAACTATGGCTACACCTTC
CDR3: CASSPGYPNYGYTF

J: TRBJ2-7
V: TRBV9
size: .
D: TRBD2
DNA: TGTGCCAGCAGCGTAGGTAGCGGGAGTGGCAACGAGCAGTACTTC
CDR3: CASSVGSGSGNEQYF

J: TRBJ2-7
V: TRBV7-2
size: .
D: .
DNA: TGTGCCAGCAGCTTAGTGGGTCGGGATGGCACCTACGAGCAGTACTTC
CDR3: CASSLVGRDGTYEQYF

J: TRBJ1-5
V: TRBV28
size: few
D: .
DNA: TGTGCCAGCAGACGGAGCAATCAGCCCCAGCATTTT
CDR3: CASRRSNQPQHF

J: TRBJ2-5
V: TRBV10-1
size: .
D: TRBD1
DNA: TGCGCCAGCAGTACAGGGGGCGCGGGAGAGACCCAGTACTTC
CDR3: CASSTGGAGETQYF

J: TRBJ1-6
V: TRBV19
size: .
D: .
DNA: TGTGCCAGTAGTATATCGAGGTATAATTCACCCCTCCACTTT
CDR3: CASSISRYNSPLHF

J: TRBJ2-7
V: TRBV7-2
size: .
D: TRBD2
DNA: TGTGCCAGCAGCTTGGTAGCGGGGTTCCAATACGAGCAGTACTTC
CDR3: CASSLVAGFQYEQYF

J: TRBJ2-7
V: TRBV18
size: .
D: .
DNA: TGTGCCAGCTCACCCGACGCTAGGGGCCACGAGCAGTACTTC
CDR3: CASSPDARGHEQYF

J: TRBJ2-5
V: TRBV2
size: .
D: TRBD1
DNA: TGTGCCTTCACTGGACAGGGGGCTTCGTCGGCCCAAGAGACCCAGTACTTC
CDR3: CAFTGQGASSAQETQYF

J: TRBJ2-7
V: TRBV19
size: once
D: .
DNA: TGTGCCAGTAGTATAGACCCGGCCAGGCTTGGAGAGCAGTACTTC
CDR3: CASSIDPARLGEQYF

J: TRBJ2-1
V: TRBV15
size: .
D: .
DNA: TGTGCCACCAGCAGAGAGGGGGGAGCCAGCTCCTACAATGAGCAGTTCTTC
CDR3: CATSREGGASSYNEQFF

J: TRBJ2-1
V: TRBV7-9
size: .
D: TRBD2
DNA: TGTGCCAGCAGCCGTCCTCGCGGGAGAGTATCCGGGAACAATGAGCAGTTCTTC
CDR3: CASSRPRGRVSGNNEQFF

J: TRBJ2-2
V: TRBV4-2
size: .
D: .
DNA: TGTGCCAGCCGTTCTGTCGGCGGGGAGCTGTTTTTT
CDR3: CASRSVGGELFF

J: TRBJ2-3
V: TRBV7-2
size: .
D: .
DNA: TGTGCCAGCACCACAGGGCCCAGCACAGATACGCAGTATTTT
CDR3: CASTTGPSTDTQYF

J: TRBJ2-3
V: TRBV5-1
size: .
D: .
DNA: TGCGCCAGCAGCTTGTCCTACGGCGGCCGCACAGATACGCAGTATTTT
CDR3: CASSLSYGGRTDTQYF

J: TRBJ2-7
V: TRBV7-4
size: .
D: TRBD2
DNA: TGTGCCAGCAGCTTGACTAGCGCTTCCTACGAGCAGTACTTC
CDR3: CASSLTSASYEQYF

J: TRBJ2-7
V: TRBV18
size: .
D: .
DNA: TGTGCCAGCTCACCACCGTCCTTTAGCTACGAGCAGTACTTC
CDR3: CASSPPSFSYEQYF

J: TRBJ1-1
V: TRBV29-1
size: .
D: .
DNA: TGCAGCGTTGACCACAGACAGGTCATGAACACTGAAGCTTTCTTT
CDR3: CSVDHRQVMNTEAFF

J: TRBJ1-1
V: TRBV23-1
size: .
D: .
DNA: TGCGCCAGCAGTCAATACACAGGGTCTTTGGCCTCGGGTGAAGCTTTCTTT
CDR3: CASSQYTGSLASGEAFF